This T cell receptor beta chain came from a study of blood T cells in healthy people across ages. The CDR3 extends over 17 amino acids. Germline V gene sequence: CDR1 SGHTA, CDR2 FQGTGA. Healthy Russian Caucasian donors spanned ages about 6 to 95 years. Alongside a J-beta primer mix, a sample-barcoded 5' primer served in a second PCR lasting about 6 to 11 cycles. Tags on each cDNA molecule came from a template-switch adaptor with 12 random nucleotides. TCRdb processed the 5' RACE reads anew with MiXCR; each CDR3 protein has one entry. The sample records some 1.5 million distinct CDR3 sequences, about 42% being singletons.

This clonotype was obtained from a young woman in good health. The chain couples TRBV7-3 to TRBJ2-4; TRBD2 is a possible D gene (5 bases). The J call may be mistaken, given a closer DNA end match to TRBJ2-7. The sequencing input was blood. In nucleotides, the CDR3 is TGTGCCAGCAGCTTACCACTCGAGCCGGGGAAATCCTACGAGCAGTACTTC. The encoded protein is CASSLPLEPGKSYEQYF.